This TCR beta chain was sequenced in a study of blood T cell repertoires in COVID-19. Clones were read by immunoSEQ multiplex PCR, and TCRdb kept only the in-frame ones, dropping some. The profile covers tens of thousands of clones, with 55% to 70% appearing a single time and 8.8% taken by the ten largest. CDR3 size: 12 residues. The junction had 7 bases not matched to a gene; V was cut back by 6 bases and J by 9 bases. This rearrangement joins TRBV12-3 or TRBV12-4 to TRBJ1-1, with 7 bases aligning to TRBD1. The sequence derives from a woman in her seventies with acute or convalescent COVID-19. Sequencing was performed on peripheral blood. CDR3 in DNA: TGTGCCAGCAGAATGACGGGACAGCAAGCTTTCTTT. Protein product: CASRMTGQQAFF.